The rows below give T cell receptor beta chains drawn from one sample of a study of blood T cell repertoires in COVID-19. The table came from immunoSEQ multiplex PCR; TCRdb's copy has only in-frame clones and leaves some out. This table has over 250,000 clones, 80% to 90% appearing once. Sequenced material: peripheral blood. The receptors shown here come from a woman in her sixties or seventies with acute or convalescent COVID-19. Each CDR3 is given with its conserved first and last residue. D genes are given only for firm matches. Size values are once, few and many counts, or a class for expanded clones, and some rows have none.

cdr3_length	j_call	v_call	clone_size	d_call	cdr3_aa	cdr3_nt
18	TRBJ2-1	TRBV7-9	NA	TRBD2	CASSYLPRLSGGAGEQFF	TGTGCCAGCAGCTATTTACCTCGACTTAGCGGGGGGGCCGGTGAGCAGTTCTTC
13	TRBJ1-1	TRBV12-3/TRBV12-4	NA	NA	CASSWTANTEAFF	TGTGCCAGCAGTTGGACAGCGAACACTGAAGCTTTCTTT
14	TRBJ1-6	TRBV18	once	TRBD1	CASSPDRGNFPLHF	TGTGCCAGCTCACCGGACAGGGGGAATTTTCCCCTCCACTTT
11	TRBJ1-1	TRBV30	NA	NA	CACQGHTEAFF	TGTGCCTGCCAGGGTCACACTGAAGCTTTCTTT
12	TRBJ2-7	TRBV3-1/TRBV3-2	NA	TRBD1	CASSQGGTGVGF	TGTGCCAGCAGCCAAGGCGGGACAGGGGTTGGGTTC
13	TRBJ1-2	TRBV7-9	NA	NA	CASSLGQLYGYTF	TGTGCCAGCAGCTTAGGACAACTCTATGGCTACACCTTC
13	TRBJ2-6	TRBV7-8	NA	NA	CASSPQGANVLTF	TGTGCCAGCAGCCCGCAGGGGGCCAACGTCCTGACTTTC
14	TRBJ1-2	TRBV11-2	NA	TRBD1	CASSLGAGGDGYTF	TGTGCCAGCAGCTTAGGGGCAGGGGGCGATGGCTACACCTTC
14	TRBJ1-2	TRBV7-2	NA	NA	CASSPDRPSDGYTF	TGTGCCAGCAGCCCCGACAGGCCCTCTGATGGCTACACCTTC
14	TRBJ1-5	TRBV7-2	NA	NA	CASSVDTVRQPQHF	TGTGCCAGCAGCGTCGACACGGTTCGTCAGCCCCAGCATTTT
20	TRBJ2-5	TRBV4-2	NA	NA	CASSKIGGKARTSTKETQYF	TGTGCCAGCAGCAAGATAGGGGGCAAGGCCCGGACTAGCACTAAAGAGACCCAGTACTTC
13	TRBJ2-5	TRBV23-1	NA	TRBD2	CARWEGRKETQYF	TGCGCCAGGTGGGAGGGCAGAAAAGAGACCCAGTACTTC
12	TRBJ1-1	TRBV7-9	NA	TRBD1	CASSWGTAEAFF	TGTGCCAGCAGCTGGGGGACAGCAGAAGCTTTCTTT
13	TRBJ1-1	TRBV20-1	NA	NA	CSASRLREGEAFF	TGCAGTGCTAGTAGACTAAGGGAGGGTGAAGCTTTCTTT
14	TRBJ2-7	TRBV11-2	NA	NA	CASSLARAPYEQYF	TGTGCCAGCAGCTTAGCCAGGGCGCCTTACGAGCAGTACTTC
12	TRBJ1-5	TRBV29-1	few	NA	CSGGDPGQPQHF	TGCAGCGGGGGGGACCCAGGGCAGCCCCAGCATTTT
11	TRBJ2-5	TRBV20-1	NA	NA	CSAQREETQYF	TGCAGTGCTCAGAGGGAAGAGACCCAGTACTTC
18	TRBJ1-2	TRBV5-1	NA	NA	CATRSQPGLARGGYGYTF	TGCGCCACCCGTAGTCAACCGGGACTGGCCCGTGGGGGCTATGGCTACACCTTC
15	TRBJ2-6	TRBV5-5	NA	NA	CASSLSSSGANVLTF	TGTGCCAGCAGCTTGAGTAGCTCTGGGGCCAACGTCCTGACTTTC
15	TRBJ2-3	TRBV27	few	NA	CASTPAGPSTDTQYF	TGTGCCAGCACCCCAGCGGGCCCCAGCACAGATACGCAGTATTTT
15	TRBJ2-7	TRBV7-9	NA	TRBD2	CASSLLGGVNYEQYF	TGTGCCAGCAGCTTACTCGGGGGGGTCAACTACGAGCAGTACTTC
12	TRBJ2-7	TRBV29-1	NA	NA	CSALGQTYEQYF	TGCAGCGCCCTGGGCCAAACCTACGAGCAGTACTTC
16	TRBJ2-7	TRBV9	NA	TRBD2	CASSAGTSGGVYEQYF	TGTGCCAGCAGCGCGGGGACTAGCGGGGGGGTATACGAGCAGTACTTC
13	TRBJ2-2	TRBV5-6	few	NA	CASHGGVTGELFF	TGTGCCAGCCACGGAGGGGTAACCGGGGAGCTGTTTTTT
13	TRBJ2-7	TRBV15	NA	NA	CATSRVQGREQYF	TGTGCCACCAGCAGAGTTCAGGGGCGAGAGCAGTACTTC
14	TRBJ1-6	TRBV27	NA	NA	CASSLRAINSPLHF	TGTGCCAGCAGTCTTAGAGCGATTAATTCACCCCTCCACTTT
14	TRBJ1-1	TRBV7-9	NA	TRBD1	CASSGAGGAAEAFF	TGTGCCAGCAGCGGCGCAGGGGGAGCCGCTGAAGCTTTCTTT
15	TRBJ2-2	TRBV6-5	NA	NA	CASSYGTTYTGELFF	TGTGCCAGCAGTTACGGTACCACATACACCGGGGAGCTGTTTTTT
16	TRBJ1-5	TRBV5-8	NA	TRBD1	CASSFPGGESYQPQHF	TGTGCCAGCAGCTTCCCAGGGGGCGAGTCCTATCAGCCCCAGCATTTT
13	TRBJ2-2	TRBV5-5	NA	NA	CASSPDITGELFF	TGTGCCAGCAGCCCGGACATCACCGGGGAGCTGTTTTTT
18	TRBJ2-3	TRBV15	NA	TRBD2	CATSRDRRLAGGSDTQYF	TGTGCCACCAGCAGAGATCGCAGACTAGCGGGGGGGTCAGATACGCAGTATTTT
19	TRBJ2-1	TRBV19	NA	TRBD2	CASSMNGVRREASYNEQFF	TGTGCCAGTAGTATGAATGGAGTGAGGCGGGAGGCATCTTACAATGAGCAGTTCTTC
16	TRBJ2-4	TRBV3-1/TRBV3-2	NA	TRBD2	CASSQAVTSGLNIQYF	TGTGCCAGCAGCCAAGCCGTGACTAGCGGATTAAACATTCAGTACTTC
15	TRBJ2-7	TRBV4-2	NA	TRBD2	CASSQGLAVLYEQYF	TGTGCCAGCAGCCAGGGACTAGCGGTACTTTACGAGCAGTACTTC